This T cell receptor beta chain was recovered during a study of cytomegalovirus exposure and HLA in healthy donors. On this clone itself: The target antigen is unknown.

Whole-study findings and limits: For cytomegalovirus status, the classifier reportedly gave diagnoses with high specificity and sensitivity. In vitro data verified a few CMV-associated chains as specific for CMV antigens. Most observed TCR sequences were rare, whereas some public TCRs were detected in many donors.

With 60 Vbeta and 13 Jbeta primers, the PCR was carried out. Profiled with immunoSEQ multiplex PCR; TCRdb holds only in-frame clones, not every one. Counted here are about 160,000 clones, around 80% occurring once; the ten biggest clones make up roughly 6.3%. This sequence originates from a male donor in good health and CMV-seropositive. What was sequenced was PBMCs.

The CDR3 bases are TGTGCCAGCAGCCTCCGGGACTTCTCCTACAATGAGCAGTTCTTC. This codes for CASSLRDFSYNEQFF. This chain uses TRBV7-8 with TRBJ2-1; D is perhaps TRBD2 (6 bases). The CDR3 consists of 15 residues. Trimming took off 5 bases at V and 0 bases at J, with 11 bases between the two ends. The germline V gene encodes CDR1 SGHVS and CDR2 FQNEAQ.